The T cell receptor beta chain under discussion was sequenced for a study of OX40 agonist ivuxolimab in advanced cancers. For the study at large: An agonistic human IgG2 monoclonal antibody against OX40 (CD134) was given. Three patients, one with hepatocellular carcinoma and two with cutaneous melanoma, responded partially. Study observations and caveats: In a subset of nonresponders, normalized T-cell clonal expansion was also low.

Blood samples were obtained at baseline, cycle 4 day 1, and cycle 7 day 1. TCRdb keeps only in-frame clones here, not all; method: immunoSEQ multiplex PCR. Of about 84,000 clones in the sample, approximately 95% were seen once. Germline V lookup: CDR1 MNHEY, CDR2 SMNVEV (reference sequence). V trimming: 10 bases; J trimming: 0 bases; junction bases outside the gene matches: 8. The CDR3 is made up of 15 amino acids. Worth noting for this clone: Its target is not known.

V usage is TRBV27 and J usage is TRBJ2-3; 9 bases agree with TRBD2. Sequencing used CD4+ or CD8+ T cells sorted from blood, obtained in a trial of the OX40 agonist ivuxolimab. The TCR was taken from an adult with an advanced solid tumor such as melanoma, head and neck, liver or kidney cancer. CDR3 amino acids: CATRLAASSTDTQYF. The CDR3 DNA follows: TGTGCCACCAGACTAGCGGCGTCTAGCACAGATACGCAGTATTTT.